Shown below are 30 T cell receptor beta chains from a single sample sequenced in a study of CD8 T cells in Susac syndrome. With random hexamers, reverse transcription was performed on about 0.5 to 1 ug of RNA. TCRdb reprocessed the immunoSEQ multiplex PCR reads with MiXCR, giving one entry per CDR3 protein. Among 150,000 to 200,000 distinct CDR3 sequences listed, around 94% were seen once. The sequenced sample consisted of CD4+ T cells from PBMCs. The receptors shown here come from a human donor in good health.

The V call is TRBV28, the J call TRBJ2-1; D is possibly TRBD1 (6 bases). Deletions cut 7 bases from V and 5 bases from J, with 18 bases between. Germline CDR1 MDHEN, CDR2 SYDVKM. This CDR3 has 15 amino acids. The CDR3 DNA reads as TGTGCCAGCACCACCTGGGCAGGGGATAACAATGAGCAGTTCTTC. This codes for CASTTWAGDNNEQFF.

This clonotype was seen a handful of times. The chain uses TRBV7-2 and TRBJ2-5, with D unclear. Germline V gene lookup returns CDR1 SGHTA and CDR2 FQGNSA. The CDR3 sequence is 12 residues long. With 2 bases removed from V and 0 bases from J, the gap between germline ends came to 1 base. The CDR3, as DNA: TGTGCCAGCAGCTTATACCAAGAGACCCAGTACTTC. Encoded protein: CASSLYQETQYF.

CDR3 bases: TGTGCCACCAGCAGAGAGATCGGGTTGAGCTCCTACGAGCAGTACTTC. It codes for CATSREIGLSSYEQYF. The gene calls are TRBV15 and TRBJ2-7, with no clear D. V was shortened by 0 bases and J by 0 bases, with 12 bases between the two germline ends. From germline, CDR1 is LNHNV and CDR2 YYDKDF (reference sequence). The CDR3 length is 16 residues.

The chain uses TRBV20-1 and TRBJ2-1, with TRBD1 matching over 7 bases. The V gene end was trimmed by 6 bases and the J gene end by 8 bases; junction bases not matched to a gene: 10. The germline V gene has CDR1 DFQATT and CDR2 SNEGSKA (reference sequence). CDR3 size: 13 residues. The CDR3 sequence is CSALPTGLYEQFF. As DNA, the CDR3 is TGCAGTGCCCTCCCGACAGGGTTGTATGAGCAGTTCTTC.

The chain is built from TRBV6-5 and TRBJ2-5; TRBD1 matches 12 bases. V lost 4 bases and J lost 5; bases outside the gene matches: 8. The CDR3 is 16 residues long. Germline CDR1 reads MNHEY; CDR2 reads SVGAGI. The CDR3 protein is CASSWSGQGARETQYF. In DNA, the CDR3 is TGTGCCAGCAGTTGGTCGGGACAGGGGGCGCGGGAGACCCAGTACTTC.

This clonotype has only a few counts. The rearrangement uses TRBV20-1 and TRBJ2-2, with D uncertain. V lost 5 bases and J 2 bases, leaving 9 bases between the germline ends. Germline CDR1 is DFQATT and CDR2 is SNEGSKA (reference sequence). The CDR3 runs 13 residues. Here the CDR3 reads CSAWTRNTGELFF. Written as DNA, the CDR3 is TGCAGTGCTTGGACCCGAAACACCGGGGAGCTGTTTTTT.

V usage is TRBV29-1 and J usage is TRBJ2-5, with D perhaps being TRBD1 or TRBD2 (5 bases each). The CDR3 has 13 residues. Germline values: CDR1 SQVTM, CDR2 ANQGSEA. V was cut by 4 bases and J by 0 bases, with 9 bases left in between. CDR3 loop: CSVGGLYQETQYF. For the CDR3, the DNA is TGCAGCGTTGGGGGGTTGTACCAAGAGACCCAGTACTTC.

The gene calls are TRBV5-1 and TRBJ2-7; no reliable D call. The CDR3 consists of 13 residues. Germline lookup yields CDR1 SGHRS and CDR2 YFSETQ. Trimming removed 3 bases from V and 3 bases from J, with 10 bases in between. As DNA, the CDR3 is TGCGCCAGCAGCTACCGTCTTCTCTACGAGCAGTACTTC. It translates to CASSYRLLYEQYF.

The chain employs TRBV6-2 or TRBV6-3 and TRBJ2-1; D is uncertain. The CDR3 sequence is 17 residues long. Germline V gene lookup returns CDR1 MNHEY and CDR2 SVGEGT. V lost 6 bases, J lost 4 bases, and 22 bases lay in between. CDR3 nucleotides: TGTGCCAGCAGCCGAAGGGTGACCCACGTGGGGTACAATGAGCAGTTCTTC. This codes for CASSRRVTHVGYNEQFF.

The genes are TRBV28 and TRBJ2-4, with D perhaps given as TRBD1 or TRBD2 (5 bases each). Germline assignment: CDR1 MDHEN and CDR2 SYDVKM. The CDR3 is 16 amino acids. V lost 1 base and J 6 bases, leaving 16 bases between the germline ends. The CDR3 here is CASSLSLPGAGNIQYF. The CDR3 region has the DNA TGTGCCAGCAGTTTATCCCTTCCTGGGGCGGGAAACATTCAGTACTTC.

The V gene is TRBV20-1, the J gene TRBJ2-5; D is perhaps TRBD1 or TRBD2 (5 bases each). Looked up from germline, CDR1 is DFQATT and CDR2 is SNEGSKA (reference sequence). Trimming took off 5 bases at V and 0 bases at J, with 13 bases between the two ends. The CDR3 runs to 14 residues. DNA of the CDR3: TGCAGTGCTGACACCGGGACGGACCAAGAGACCCAGTACTTC. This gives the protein CSADTGTDQETQYF.

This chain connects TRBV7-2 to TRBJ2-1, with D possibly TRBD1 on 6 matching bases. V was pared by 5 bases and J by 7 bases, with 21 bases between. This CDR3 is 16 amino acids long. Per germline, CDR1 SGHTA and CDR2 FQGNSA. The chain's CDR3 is CASSVPDYRVRNEQFF. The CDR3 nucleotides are TGTGCCAGCAGCGTACCTGACTACAGGGTAAGAAATGAGCAGTTCTTC. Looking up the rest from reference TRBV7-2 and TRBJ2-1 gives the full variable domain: GAGVSQSPSNKVTEKGKDVELRCDPISGHTALYWYRQSLGQGLEFLIYFQGNSAPDKSGLPSDRFSAERTGGSVSTLTIQRTQQEDSAVYLCASSVPDYRVRNEQFFGPGTRLTVL.

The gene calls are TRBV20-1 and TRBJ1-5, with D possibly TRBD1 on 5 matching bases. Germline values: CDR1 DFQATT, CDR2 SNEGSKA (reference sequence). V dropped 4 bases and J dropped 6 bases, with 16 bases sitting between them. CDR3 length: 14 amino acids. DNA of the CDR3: TGCAGTGCTATCGAGGGGCAGGGTGGTCAGCCCCAGCATTTT. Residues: CSAIEGQGGQPQHF.

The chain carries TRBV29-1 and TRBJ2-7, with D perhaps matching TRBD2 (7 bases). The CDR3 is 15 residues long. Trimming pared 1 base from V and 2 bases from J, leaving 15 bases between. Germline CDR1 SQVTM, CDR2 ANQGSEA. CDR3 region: CSVEGSGGSAYEQYF. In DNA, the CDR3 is TGCAGCGTTGAAGGCTCGGGGGGCTCAGCCTACGAGCAGTACTTC.

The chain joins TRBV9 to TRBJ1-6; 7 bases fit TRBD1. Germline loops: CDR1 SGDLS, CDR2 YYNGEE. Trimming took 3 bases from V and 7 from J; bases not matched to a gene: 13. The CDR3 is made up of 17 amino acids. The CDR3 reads CASSEERQGFGNSPLHF. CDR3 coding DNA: TGTGCCAGCAGCGAGGAACGACAGGGATTTGGGAATTCACCCCTCCACTTT.

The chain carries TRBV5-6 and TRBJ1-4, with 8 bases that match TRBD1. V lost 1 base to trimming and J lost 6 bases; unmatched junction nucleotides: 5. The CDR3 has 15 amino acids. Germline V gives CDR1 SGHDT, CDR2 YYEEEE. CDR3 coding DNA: TGTGCCAGCAGCTTGCAGGGGGCACCCGATGAAAAACTGTTTTTT. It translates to CASSLQGAPDEKLFF.

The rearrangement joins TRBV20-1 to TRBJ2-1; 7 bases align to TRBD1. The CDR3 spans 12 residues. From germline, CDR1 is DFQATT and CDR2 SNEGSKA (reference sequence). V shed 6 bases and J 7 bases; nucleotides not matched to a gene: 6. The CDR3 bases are TGCAGTGCGACCGGGACAGCAAATGAGCAGTTCTTC. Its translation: CSATGTANEQFF.

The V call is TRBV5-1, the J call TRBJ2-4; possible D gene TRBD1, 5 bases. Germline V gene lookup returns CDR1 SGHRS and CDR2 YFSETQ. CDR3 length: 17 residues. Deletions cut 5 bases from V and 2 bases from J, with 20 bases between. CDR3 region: CASSKNSQGLTKNIQYF. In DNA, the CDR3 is TGCGCCAGCAGTAAAAATTCCCAGGGTTTGACCAAAAACATTCAGTACTTC.

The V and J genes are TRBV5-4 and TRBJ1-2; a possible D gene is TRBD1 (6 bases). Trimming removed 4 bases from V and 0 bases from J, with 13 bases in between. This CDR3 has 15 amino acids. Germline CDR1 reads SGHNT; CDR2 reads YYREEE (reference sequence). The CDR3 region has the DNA TGTGCCAGCAGCAACCCGACAGGCGCTAACTATGGCTACACCTTC. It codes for CASSNPTGANYGYTF.

The CDR3 region is CASRGTETQYF. The DNA of the CDR3 is TGTGCCAGCAGGGGTACAGAGACCCAGTACTTC. The chain combines TRBV7-9 with TRBJ2-5; no definite D call. CDR1 is SEHNR, CDR2 FQNEAQ, per germline (reference sequence). With 6 bases removed from V and 4 bases from J, the gap between germline ends came to 6 bases. The CDR3 extends over 11 amino acids.

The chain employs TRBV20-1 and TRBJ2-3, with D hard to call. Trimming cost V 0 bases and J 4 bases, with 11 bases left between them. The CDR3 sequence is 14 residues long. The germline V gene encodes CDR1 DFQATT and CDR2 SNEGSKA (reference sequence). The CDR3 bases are TGCAGTGCTAGAGAAGGTTACGCGGCAGATACGCAGTATTTT. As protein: CSAREGYAADTQYF.

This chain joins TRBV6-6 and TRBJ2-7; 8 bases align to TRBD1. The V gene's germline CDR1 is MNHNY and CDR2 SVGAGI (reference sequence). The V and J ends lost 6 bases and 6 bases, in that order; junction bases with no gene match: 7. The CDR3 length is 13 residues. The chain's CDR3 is CASRGDRRGEQYF. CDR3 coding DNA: TGTGCCAGCAGGGGGGACAGGAGGGGCGAGCAGTACTTC.

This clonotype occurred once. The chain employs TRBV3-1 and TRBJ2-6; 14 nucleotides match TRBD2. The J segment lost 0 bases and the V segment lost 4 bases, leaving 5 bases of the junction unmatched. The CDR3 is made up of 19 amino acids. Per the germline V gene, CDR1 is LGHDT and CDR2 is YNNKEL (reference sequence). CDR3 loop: CASSLGLAGGHSGANVLTF. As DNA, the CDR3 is TGTGCCAGCAGCCTCGGACTAGCGGGGGGACACTCTGGGGCCAACGTCCTGACTTTC.

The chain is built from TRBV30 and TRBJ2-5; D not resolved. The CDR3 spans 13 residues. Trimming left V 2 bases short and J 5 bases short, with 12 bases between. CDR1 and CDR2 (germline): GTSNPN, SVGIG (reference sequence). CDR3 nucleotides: TGTGCCTGGAGTTTCAAATTTGGGGAGACCCAGTACTTC. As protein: CAWSFKFGETQYF.

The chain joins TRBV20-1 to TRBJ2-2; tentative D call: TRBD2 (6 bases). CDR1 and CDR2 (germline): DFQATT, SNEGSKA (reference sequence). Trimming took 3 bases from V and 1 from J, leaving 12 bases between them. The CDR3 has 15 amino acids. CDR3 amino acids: CSARMAGRNTGELFF. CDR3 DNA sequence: TGCAGTGCTAGGATGGCGGGGAGGAACACCGGGGAGCTGTTTTTT.

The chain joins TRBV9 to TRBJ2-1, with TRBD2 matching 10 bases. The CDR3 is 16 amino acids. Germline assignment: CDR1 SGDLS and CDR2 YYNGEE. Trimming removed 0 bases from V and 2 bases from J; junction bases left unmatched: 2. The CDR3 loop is CASSVGLAGTYNEQFF. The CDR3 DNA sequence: TGTGCCAGCAGCGTAGGACTAGCGGGTACCTACAATGAGCAGTTCTTC. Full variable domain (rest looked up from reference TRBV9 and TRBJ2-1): DSGVTQTPKHLITATGQRVTLRCSPRSGDLSVYWYQQSLDQGLQFLIQYYNGEERAKGNILERFSAQQFPDLHSELNLSSLELGDSALYFCASSVGLAGTYNEQFFGPGTRLTVL.

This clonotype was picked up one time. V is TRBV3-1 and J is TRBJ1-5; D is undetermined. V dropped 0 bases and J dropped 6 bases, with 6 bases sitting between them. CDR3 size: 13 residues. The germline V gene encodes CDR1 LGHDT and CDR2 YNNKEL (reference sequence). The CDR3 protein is CASSQDERQPQHF. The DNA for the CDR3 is TGTGCCAGCAGCCAAGATGAGCGTCAGCCCCAGCATTTT.

CDR3 in DNA: TGCAGTGCTGCCGTTGGAGGGAGCACAGATACGCAGTATTTT. This translates into CSAAVGGSTDTQYF. V usage is TRBV20-1 and J usage is TRBJ2-3, with a possible D match to TRBD2 (6 bases). The germline V gene has CDR1 DFQATT and CDR2 SNEGSKA (reference sequence). V lost 5 bases and J lost 0, with 12 bases in between. This CDR3 has 14 amino acids.

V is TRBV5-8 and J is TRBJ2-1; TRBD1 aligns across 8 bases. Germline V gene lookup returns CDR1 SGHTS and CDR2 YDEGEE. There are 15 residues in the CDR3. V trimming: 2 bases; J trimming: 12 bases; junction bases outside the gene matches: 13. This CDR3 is CASSLGQGSVIVQFF. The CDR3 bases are TGTGCCAGCAGCTTAGGACAGGGTTCGGTTATAGTGCAGTTCTTC.

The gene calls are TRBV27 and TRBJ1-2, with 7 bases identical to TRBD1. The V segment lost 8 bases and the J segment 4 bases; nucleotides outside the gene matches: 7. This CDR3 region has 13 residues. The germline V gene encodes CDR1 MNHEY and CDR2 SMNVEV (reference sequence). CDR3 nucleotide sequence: TGTGCCAGCGCAAGGACAGGACGCTATGGCTACACCTTC. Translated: CASARTGRYGYTF.